Given below is one T cell receptor (beta chain) in context. Its antigen remains unknown. TCRdb reprocessed the reads via MiXCR and lists one record per CDR3 protein. This sample has about 310,000 distinct CDR3 sequences, with more than 20% found just once. The data stem from a study of T cell repertoires in cytomegalovirus infection. Study overall: It was recently identified HLA-C-restricted and well-studied HLA-B-restricted CMV epitopes that the study used. Both a matching HLA type and CMV infection were indicated by public TCR beta signatures. General study findings and limits: There were carriers of CMV plus the relevant HLA, and cumulative public TCR beta family frequency identified them.

Germline V gene lookup returns CDR1 SGHRS and CDR2 YFSETQ. Trimming left V 2 bases short and J 6 bases short, with 14 bases between. CDR3 size: 15 residues. This sequence was found in a human donor in good health (CMV status not recorded). Some clones in this sample may be carry-over from other donors' samples. Sequenced here: cultured PBMCs, sampled from culture after CMV antigen stimulation. This chain connects TRBV5-1 to TRBJ1-4; a possible D gene is TRBD1 (5 bases). CDR3 bases: TGCGCCAGCAGCTTCTCCGGGGGACGGGATGAAAAACTGTTTTTT. It yields the protein CASSFSGGRDEKLFF.